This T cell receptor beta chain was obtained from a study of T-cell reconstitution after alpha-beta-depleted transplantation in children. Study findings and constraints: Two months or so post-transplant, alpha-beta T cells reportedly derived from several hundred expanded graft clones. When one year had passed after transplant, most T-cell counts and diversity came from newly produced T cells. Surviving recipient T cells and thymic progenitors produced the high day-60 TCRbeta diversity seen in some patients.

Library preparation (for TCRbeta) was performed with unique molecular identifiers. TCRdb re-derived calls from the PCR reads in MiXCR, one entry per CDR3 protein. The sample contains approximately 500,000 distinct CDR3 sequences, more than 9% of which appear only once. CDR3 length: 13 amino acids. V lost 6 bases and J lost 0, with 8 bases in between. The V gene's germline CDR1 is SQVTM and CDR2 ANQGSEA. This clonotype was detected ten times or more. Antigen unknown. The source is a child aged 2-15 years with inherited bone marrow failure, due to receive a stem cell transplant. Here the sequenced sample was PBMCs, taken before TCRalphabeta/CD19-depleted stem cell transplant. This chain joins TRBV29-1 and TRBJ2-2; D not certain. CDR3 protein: CSVARTNTGELFF. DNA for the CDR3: TGCAGCGTGGCACGGACGAACACCGGGGAGCTGTTTTTT.